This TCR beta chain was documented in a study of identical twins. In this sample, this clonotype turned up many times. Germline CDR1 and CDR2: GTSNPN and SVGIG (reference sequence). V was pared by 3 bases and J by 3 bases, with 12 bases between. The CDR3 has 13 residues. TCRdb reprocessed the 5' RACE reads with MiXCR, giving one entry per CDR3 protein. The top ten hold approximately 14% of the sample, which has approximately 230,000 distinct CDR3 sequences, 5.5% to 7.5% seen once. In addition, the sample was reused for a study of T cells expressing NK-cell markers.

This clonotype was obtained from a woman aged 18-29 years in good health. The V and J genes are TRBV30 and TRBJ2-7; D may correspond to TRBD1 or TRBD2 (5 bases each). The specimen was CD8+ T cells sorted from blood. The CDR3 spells CAWRVGESYEQYF. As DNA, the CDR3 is TGTGCCTGGAGAGTGGGGGAGAGCTACGAGCAGTACTTC.